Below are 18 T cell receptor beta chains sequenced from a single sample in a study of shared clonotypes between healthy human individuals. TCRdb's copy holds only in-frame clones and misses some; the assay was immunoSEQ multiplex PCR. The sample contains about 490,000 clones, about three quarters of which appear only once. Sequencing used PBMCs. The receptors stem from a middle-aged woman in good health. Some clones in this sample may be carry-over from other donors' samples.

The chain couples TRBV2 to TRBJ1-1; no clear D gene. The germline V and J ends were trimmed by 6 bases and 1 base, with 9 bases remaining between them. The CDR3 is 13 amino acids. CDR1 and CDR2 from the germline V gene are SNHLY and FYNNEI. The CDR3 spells CASRREGNTEAFF. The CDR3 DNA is TGTGCCAGCAGGCGGGAGGGGAACACTGAAGCTTTCTTT. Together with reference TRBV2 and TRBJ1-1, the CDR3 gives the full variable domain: EPEVTQTPSHQVTQMGQEVILRCVPISNHLYFYWYRQILGQKVEFLVSFYNNEISEKSEIFDDQFSVERPDGSNFTLKIRSTKLEDSAMYFCASRREGNTEAFFGQGTRLTVV.

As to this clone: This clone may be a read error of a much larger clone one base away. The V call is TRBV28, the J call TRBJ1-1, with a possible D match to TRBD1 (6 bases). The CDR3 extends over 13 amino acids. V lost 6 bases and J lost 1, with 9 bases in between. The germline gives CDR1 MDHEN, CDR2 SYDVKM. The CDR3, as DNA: TGTGCCAGCAGCATAGGGGGGAACACTGAAGCTTTCTTT. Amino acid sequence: CASSIGGNTEAFF.

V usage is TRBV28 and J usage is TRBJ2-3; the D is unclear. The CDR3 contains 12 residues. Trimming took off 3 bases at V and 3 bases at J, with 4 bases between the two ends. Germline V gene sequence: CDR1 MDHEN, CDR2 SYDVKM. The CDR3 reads CASSFRTDTQYF. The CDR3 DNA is TGTGCCAGCAGTTTTAGGACAGATACGCAGTATTTT.

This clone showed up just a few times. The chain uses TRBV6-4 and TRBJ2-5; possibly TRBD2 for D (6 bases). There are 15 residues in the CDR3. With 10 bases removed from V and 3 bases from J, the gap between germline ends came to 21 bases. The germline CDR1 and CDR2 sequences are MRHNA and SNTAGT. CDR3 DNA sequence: TGTGCCACCTCACTTCCCCGACTAGTGGAAGAGACCCAGTACTTC. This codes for CATSLPRLVEETQYF.

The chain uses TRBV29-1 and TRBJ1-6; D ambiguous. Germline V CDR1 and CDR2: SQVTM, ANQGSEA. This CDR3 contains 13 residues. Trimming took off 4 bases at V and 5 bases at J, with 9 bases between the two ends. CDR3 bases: TGCAGCGTTGGACTGGCAGATAATTCACCCCTCCACTTT. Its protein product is CSVGLADNSPLHF.

CDR3 nucleotides: TGTGCCGTCTCCAGGGGTTCCTACGAGCAGTACTTC. Translating it yields CAVSRGSYEQYF. The chain carries TRBV10-3 and TRBJ2-7, with D perhaps matching TRBD1 (6 bases). This CDR3 is built from 12 residues. Trimming cost V 11 bases and J 1 base, with 12 bases left between them. In germline, CDR1 is ENHRY, CDR2 SYGVKD.

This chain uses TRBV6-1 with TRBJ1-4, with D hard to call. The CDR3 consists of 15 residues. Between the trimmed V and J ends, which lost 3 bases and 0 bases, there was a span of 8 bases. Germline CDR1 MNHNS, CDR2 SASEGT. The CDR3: CASSDWSSTNEKLFF. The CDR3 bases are TGTGCCAGCAGTGACTGGAGTTCAACTAATGAAAAACTGTTTTTT.

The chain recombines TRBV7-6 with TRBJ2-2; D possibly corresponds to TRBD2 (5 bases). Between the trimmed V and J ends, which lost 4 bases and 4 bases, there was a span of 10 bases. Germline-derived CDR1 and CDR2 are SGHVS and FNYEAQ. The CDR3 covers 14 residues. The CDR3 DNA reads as TGTGCCAGCAGCTCCCCGCGGGCCACCGGGGAGCTGTTTTTT. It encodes CASSSPRATGELFF.

The CDR3 here is CAINSGTGGASTEAFF. The CDR3 DNA follows: TGTGCCATCAATAGCGGGACAGGGGGCGCGAGCACTGAAGCTTTCTTT. The chain joins TRBV10-3 to TRBJ1-1, with 12 bases fitting TRBD1. This CDR3 is 16 amino acids long. The germline CDR1 and CDR2 sequences are ENHRY and SYGVKD. Germline trimming cut 7 bases from V and 4 bases from J; bases unmatched to any gene: 10.

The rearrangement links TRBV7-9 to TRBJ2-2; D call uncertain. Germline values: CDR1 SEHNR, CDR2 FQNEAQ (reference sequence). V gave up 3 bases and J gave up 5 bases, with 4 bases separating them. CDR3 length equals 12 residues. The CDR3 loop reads CASSFGTGELFF. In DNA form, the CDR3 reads TGTGCCAGCAGCTTCGGGACCGGGGAGCTGTTTTTT.

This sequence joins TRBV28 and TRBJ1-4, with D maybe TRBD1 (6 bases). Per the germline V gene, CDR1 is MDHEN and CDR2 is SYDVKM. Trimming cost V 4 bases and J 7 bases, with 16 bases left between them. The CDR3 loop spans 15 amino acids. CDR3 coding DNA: TGTGCCAGCAGTTCAATGGACAGTGGAAGTGAAAAACTGTTTTTT. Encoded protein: CASSSMDSGSEKLFF.

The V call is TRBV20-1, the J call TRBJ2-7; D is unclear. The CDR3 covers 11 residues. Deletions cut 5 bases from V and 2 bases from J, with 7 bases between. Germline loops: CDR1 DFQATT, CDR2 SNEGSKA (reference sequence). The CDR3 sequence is CSAEKAYEQYF. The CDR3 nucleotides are TGCAGTGCTGAAAAGGCCTACGAGCAGTACTTC.

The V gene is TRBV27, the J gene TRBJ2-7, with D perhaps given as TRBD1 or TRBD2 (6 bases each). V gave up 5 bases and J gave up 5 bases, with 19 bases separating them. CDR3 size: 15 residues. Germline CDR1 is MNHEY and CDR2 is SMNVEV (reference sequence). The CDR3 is CASSPGHRWRDEQYF. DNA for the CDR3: TGTGCCAGCAGTCCGGGACACCGGTGGAGGGACGAGCAGTACTTC.

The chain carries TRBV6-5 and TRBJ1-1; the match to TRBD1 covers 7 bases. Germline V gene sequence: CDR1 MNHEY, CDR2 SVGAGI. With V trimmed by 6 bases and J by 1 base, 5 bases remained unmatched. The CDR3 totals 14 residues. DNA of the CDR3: TGTGCCAGCAGAACTGGACAGGCGAACACTGAAGCTTTCTTT. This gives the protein CASRTGQANTEAFF.

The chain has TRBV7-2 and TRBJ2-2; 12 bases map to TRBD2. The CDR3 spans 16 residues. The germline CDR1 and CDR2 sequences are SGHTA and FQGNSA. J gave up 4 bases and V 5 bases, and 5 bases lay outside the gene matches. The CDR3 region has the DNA TGTGCCAGCAGCCTTCTAGCGGGAGGGACCACCGGGGAGCTGTTTTTT. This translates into CASSLLAGGTTGELFF.

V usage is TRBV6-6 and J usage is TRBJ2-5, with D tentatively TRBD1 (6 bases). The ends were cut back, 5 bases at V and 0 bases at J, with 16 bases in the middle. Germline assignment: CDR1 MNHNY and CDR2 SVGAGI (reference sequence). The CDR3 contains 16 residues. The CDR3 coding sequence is TGTGCCAGCAGTCCGCTGGGGGCGGGCGACCAAGAGACCCAGTACTTC. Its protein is CASSPLGAGDQETQYF.

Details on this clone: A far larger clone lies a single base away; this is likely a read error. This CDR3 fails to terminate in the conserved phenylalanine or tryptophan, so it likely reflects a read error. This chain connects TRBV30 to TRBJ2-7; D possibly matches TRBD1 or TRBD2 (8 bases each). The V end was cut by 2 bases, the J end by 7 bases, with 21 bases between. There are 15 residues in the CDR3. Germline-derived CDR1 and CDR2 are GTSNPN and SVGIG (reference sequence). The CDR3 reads CAWSRGQGLVEEQYL. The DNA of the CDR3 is TGTGCCTGGAGTCGAGGACAGGGACTAGTAGAGGAGCAGTACCTC.

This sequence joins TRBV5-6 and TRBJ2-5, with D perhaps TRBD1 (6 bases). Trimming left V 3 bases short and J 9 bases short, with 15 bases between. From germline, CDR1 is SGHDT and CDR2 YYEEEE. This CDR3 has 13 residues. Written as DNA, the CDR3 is TGTGCCAGCAGCTCCTACAGGGCTCTGGCCCAGTACTTC. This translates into CASSSYRALAQYF.